The clone carrying this T cell receptor beta chain was picked up a small number of times. This sample was included in a study of T cells in Graves' hyperthyroidism and ophthalmopathy. Unmatched junction bases numbered 10, after V lost 4 bases and J lost 7 bases. Germline V gives CDR1 SGHRS, CDR2 YFSETQ. CDR3 length: 14 residues. What was amplified from RNA transcripts were TCR beta CDR3 regions. Using the HTBI primer set, a first-round RT-PCR was run on the TCR CDR3. TCRdb independently ran MiXCR on the multiplex PCR reads; one entry per CDR3 protein. The sample has 600,000 to 650,000 distinct CDR3 sequences; roughly 17% are singletons.

The specimen sequenced was blood. The clonotype originates from a woman aged 25-40 years with Graves' hyperthyroidism. This chain links TRBV5-1 with TRBJ2-7; 8 bases line up with TRBD1. CDR3 DNA sequence: TGCGCCAGCAGCCCAGGACAGGGAAAGTGGGAGCAGTACTTC. Its protein is CASSPGQGKWEQYF.